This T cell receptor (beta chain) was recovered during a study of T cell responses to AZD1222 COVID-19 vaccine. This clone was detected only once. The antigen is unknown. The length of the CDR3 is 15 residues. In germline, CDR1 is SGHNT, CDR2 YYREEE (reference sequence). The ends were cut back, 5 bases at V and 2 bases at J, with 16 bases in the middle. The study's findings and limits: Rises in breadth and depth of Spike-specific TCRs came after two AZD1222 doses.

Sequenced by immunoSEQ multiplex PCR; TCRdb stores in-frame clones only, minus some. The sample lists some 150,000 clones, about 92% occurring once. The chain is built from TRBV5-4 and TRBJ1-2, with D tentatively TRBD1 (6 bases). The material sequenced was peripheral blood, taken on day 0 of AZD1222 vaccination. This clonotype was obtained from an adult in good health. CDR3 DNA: TGTGCCAGCAGTGGGGGGGCGCGGTTGAACTATGGCTACACCTTC. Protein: CASSGGARLNYGYTF.